The 31 T cell receptor beta chains in this list originate from one sample, sequenced in a study of CD8+ T cells in alopecia areata. Following extraction, RNA underwent reverse transcription to cDNA, which served as the sequencing template. Using immunoSEQ multiplex PCR, the repertoire was profiled, and TCRdb retains in-frame clones only, with some absent. Among about 200,000 clones listed, roughly 60% were seen once. Treatment indicated: oral pan-JAK inhibitor, 5-10 mg twice daily. The sequencing used CD4+ T cells sorted from blood, collected at week 24, from a patient treated with tofacitinib. These receptors were taken from a human donor with alopecia areata.

The V gene is TRBV5-4, the J gene TRBJ2-7; 14 bases match TRBD2. This CDR3 has 17 amino acids. Germline V lookup: CDR1 SGHNT, CDR2 YYREEE (reference sequence). The trim removed 4 bases at V and 0 bases at J, leaving 6 bases unmatched. The CDR3 spells CASSPGTSGGYSYEQYF. CDR3 bases: TGTGCCAGCAGCCCGGGGACTAGCGGGGGCTACTCCTACGAGCAGTACTTC.

CDR3: CASPSSHSDGSRGYEQYF. The DNA for the CDR3 is TGTGCCAGCCCTAGCTCTCATTCGGACGGCAGTAGGGGCTACGAGCAGTACTTC. This chain links TRBV27 with TRBJ2-7, with D perhaps being TRBD1 or TRBD2 (5 bases each). V lost 8 bases, J lost 3 bases, and 29 bases lay in between. Germline loops: CDR1 MNHEY, CDR2 SMNVEV (reference sequence). The CDR3 consists of 18 residues.

The chain combines TRBV28 with TRBJ1-5; TRBD1 matches at 7 bases. Germline lookup yields CDR1 MDHEN and CDR2 SYDVKM. This CDR3 has 15 amino acids. Trimming at V came to 2 bases and at J to 3 bases, leaving 4 bases not matched to a gene. This chain's CDR3 is CASSLGGQPNQPQHF. Here the CDR3 DNA reads TGTGCCAGCAGTTTAGGGGGACAGCCCAATCAGCCCCAGCATTTT.

The chain recombines TRBV29-1 with TRBJ2-1, with 7 bases fitting TRBD2. Germline V gene data show CDR1 as SQVTM and CDR2 as ANQGSEA. J gave up 2 bases and V 4 bases, and 5 bases lay outside the gene matches. The CDR3 totals 14 residues. The CDR3 protein is CSVAGAGTYNEQFF. The CDR3 DNA sequence: TGCAGCGTTGCCGGAGCGGGAACCTACAATGAGCAGTTCTTC.

This clone was recorded a few times. This sequence joins TRBV25-1 and TRBJ2-7; D possibly uses TRBD1 or TRBD2 (7 bases each). The CDR3 is 17 residues long. Germline CDR1 is MGHDK and CDR2 is SYGVNS. V shed 2 bases and J shed 1 base, with 18 bases lying between them. DNA of the CDR3: TGTGCCAGCAGTGAACCCAGGGGAGGGGGCGTATCCTACGAGCAGTACTTC. It codes for CASSEPRGGGVSYEQYF.

The J gene is TRBJ2-5, the V gene TRBV7-9; D remains ambiguous. CDR3 length: 12 amino acids. Trimming removed 1 base at V and 3 bases at J, with 3 bases between. Germline V gives CDR1 SEHNR, CDR2 FQNEAQ (reference sequence). The CDR3 region is CASSLEEETQYF. In DNA form, the CDR3 reads TGTGCCAGCAGCTTAGAGGAAGAGACCCAGTACTTC.

The chain is built from TRBV2 and TRBJ2-1, with TRBD1 as a possible D gene (6 bases). CDR1 is SNHLY, CDR2 FYNNEI, per germline. The CDR3 consists of 14 residues. V was pared by 5 bases and J by 7 bases, with 15 bases between. The DNA for the CDR3 is TGTGCCAGCAGTTTTGGGGGCAGGCGGAATGAGCAGTTCTTC. This sequence encodes CASSFGGRRNEQFF.

CDR3 sequence: CASQVETEQFF. CDR3 sequence (DNA): TGTGCCAGCCAAGTCGAGACTGAGCAGTTCTTC. The chain couples TRBV28 to TRBJ2-1; D gene uncertain. The germline V gene has CDR1 MDHEN and CDR2 SYDVKM. With 8 bases removed from V and 9 bases from J, the gap between germline ends came to 11 bases. CDR3 size: 11 residues.

The CDR3, as DNA: TGCGCCAGCAGCTATGATAATGAGCAGTTCTTC. This translates into CASSYDNEQFF. The rearrangement links TRBV5-1 to TRBJ2-1; D uncertain. This CDR3 comprises 11 residues. From germline, CDR1 is SGHRS and CDR2 YFSETQ. V was pared by 3 bases and J by 7 bases, with 5 bases between.

The chain recombines TRBV30 with TRBJ1-1; TRBD1 matches 7 bases. V dropped 0 bases and J dropped 8; count of bases not matched to a gene: 6. This CDR3 region has 13 residues. Germline CDR1 GTSNPN, CDR2 SVGIG (reference sequence). The CDR3 region has the DNA TGTGCCTGGAGTGTAGAGGGACAGCGGGAAGCTTTCTTT. This codes for CAWSVEGQREAFF.

The J gene is TRBJ1-1, the V gene TRBV5-4; tentative D call: TRBD1 (6 bases). The CDR3 is 14 residues long. Germline V gene sequence: CDR1 SGHNT, CDR2 YYREEE (reference sequence). Between the trimmed V and J ends, which lost 2 bases and 1 base, there was a span of 9 bases. The CDR3 sequence: CASSFGQKNTEAFF. CDR3 DNA: TGTGCCAGCAGCTTCGGACAGAAGAACACTGAAGCTTTCTTT.

This clone appeared a few times. The rearrangement links TRBV27 to TRBJ2-3; 12 bases map to TRBD2. CDR3 size: 16 residues. Germline trimming cut 3 bases from V and 6 bases from J; bases unmatched to any gene: 7. Germline assignment: CDR1 MNHEY and CDR2 SMNVEV (reference sequence). CDR3 in amino acids: CASSFRLAGAGDTQYF. CDR3 nucleotides: TGTGCCAGCAGTTTCCGACTAGCGGGAGCGGGGGATACGCAGTATTTT.

The chain employs TRBV15 and TRBJ2-3; D perhaps matches TRBD1 (5 bases). The CDR3 spans 13 residues. CDR1 LNHNV and CDR2 YYDKDF come from the germline V gene (reference sequence). Trimming left V 7 bases short and J 2 bases short, with 10 bases between. As DNA, the CDR3 is TGTGCCACCAACAAGGGGTCCACAGATACGCAGTATTTT. This codes for CATNKGSTDTQYF.

This chain connects TRBV28 to TRBJ2-5; 10 nucleotides align to TRBD1. Germline CDR1 reads MDHEN; CDR2 reads SYDVKM. The CDR3 has 13 residues. Trimming at V came to 9 bases and at J to 13 bases, leaving 14 bases not matched to a gene. The CDR3 here is CASWSGQGIGVYF. Written as DNA, the CDR3 is TGTGCCAGTTGGTCGGGACAGGGGATCGGGGTGTACTTC.

This clone has ten or more counts. Within the sample, other DNA sequences also encode this same CDR3. This sequence joins TRBV6-5 and TRBJ1-2; D ambiguous. This CDR3 spans 13 amino acids. Trimming took 6 bases from V and 2 from J, leaving 10 bases between them. Germline V gene lookup returns CDR1 MNHEY and CDR2 SVGAGI. The CDR3 reads CASRPTQNYGYTF. CDR3 sequence (DNA): TGTGCCAGCAGACCAACTCAGAACTATGGCTACACCTTC.

V is TRBV2 and J is TRBJ2-5; no definite D call. This CDR3 comprises 13 residues. Germline CDR1 is SNHLY and CDR2 is FYNNEI. The germline V and J ends were trimmed by 3 bases and 1 base, with 6 bases remaining between them. CDR3 bases: TGTGCCAGCAGTGAGGACGCCCAAGAGACCCAGTACTTC. Its translation is CASSEDAQETQYF.

The chain combines TRBV5-6 with TRBJ2-5; TRBD2 matches 9 bases. CDR3 length equals 17 residues. The germline CDR1 and CDR2 sequences are SGHDT and YYEEEE. V lost 0 bases to trimming and J lost 2 bases; unmatched junction nucleotides: 8. The CDR3 region is CASSLAGVAGGQETQYF. CDR3 coding DNA: TGTGCCAGCAGCTTGGCTGGCGTGGCGGGAGGGCAAGAGACCCAGTACTTC. Full variable domain (rest looked up from reference TRBV5-6 and TRBJ2-5): DAGVTQSPTHLIKTRGQQVTLRCSPKSGHDTVSWYQQALGQGPQFIFQYYEEEERQRGNFPDRFSGHQFPNYSSELNVNALLLGDSALYLCASSLAGVAGGQETQYFGPGTRLLVL.

This sequence joins TRBV15 and TRBJ2-6; tentative D call: TRBD2 (6 bases). Trimming cost V 0 bases and J 0 bases, with 9 bases left between them. Germline CDR1 is LNHNV and CDR2 is YYDKDF (reference sequence). The CDR3 covers 17 residues. This CDR3 is CATSRDSEGSGANVLTF. The CDR3 coding sequence is TGTGCCACCAGCAGAGATTCGGAGGGCTCTGGGGCCAACGTCCTGACTTTC.

This rearrangement joins TRBV5-1 to TRBJ2-3; the D is unclear. V was trimmed by 0 bases and J by 1 base, leaving 6 bases between them. Germline V gene lookup returns CDR1 SGHRS and CDR2 YFSETQ. The CDR3 is 14 amino acids. The CDR3 protein is CASSLGERTDTQYF. The CDR3 DNA sequence: TGCGCCAGCAGCTTGGGAGAACGCACAGATACGCAGTATTTT.

This rearrangement joins TRBV30 to TRBJ1-1; D is unresolved. This CDR3 spans 11 amino acids. Germline lookup yields CDR1 GTSNPN and CDR2 SVGIG (reference sequence). The V gene lost 0 bases and the J gene lost 11 bases, with 10 bases spanning the gap. CDR3 region: CAWSVEREAFF. The CDR3 nucleotides are TGTGCCTGGAGTGTGGAGAGGGAGGCTTTCTTT.

The gene calls are TRBV6-5 and TRBJ2-3; TRBD2 aligns across 10 bases. Per germline, CDR1 MNHEY and CDR2 SVGAGI. The CDR3 loop spans 14 amino acids. Trimming at V came to 5 bases and at J to 4 bases, leaving 3 bases not matched to a gene. In nucleotides, the CDR3 is TGTGCCAGCAGTCAGCGGGGGGGCCCAGATACGCAGTATTTT. Protein: CASSQRGGPDTQYF.

The chain couples TRBV6-6 to TRBJ2-7; D gene uncertain. CDR3 length: 14 amino acids. Trimming took 4 bases from V and 3 from J, leaving 13 bases between them. CDR1 MNHNY and CDR2 SVGAGI come from the germline V gene (reference sequence). CDR3 sequence: CASSSPQDGYEQYF. The CDR3 DNA reads as TGTGCCAGCAGTTCCCCCCAGGACGGCTACGAGCAGTACTTC.

V gene TRBV2 combines with J gene TRBJ1-1; no clear D gene. This CDR3 is 14 amino acids long. The V end was cut by 7 bases, the J end by 0 bases, with 12 bases between. Per germline, CDR1 SNHLY and CDR2 FYNNEI. CDR3 sequence reads: CASTPTLMNTEAFF. The CDR3, as DNA: TGTGCCAGCACCCCGACACTAATGAACACTGAAGCTTTCTTT.

The chain has TRBV15 and TRBJ2-5; weak D call: TRBD2 (7 bases). The CDR3 sequence is 14 residues long. CDR1 and CDR2 (germline): LNHNV, YYDKDF (reference sequence). Trimming pared 8 bases from V and 7 bases from J, leaving 20 bases between. CDR3 bases: TGTGCCACCCCGCTCCGGGGGGCCTGGGGGACCCAGTACTTC. This sequence encodes CATPLRGAWGTQYF.

The chain has TRBV2 and TRBJ1-2, with 7 bases identical to TRBD1. Trimming cost V 6 bases and J 3 bases; bases outside gene matches: 10. Looked up from germline, CDR1 is SNHLY and CDR2 is FYNNEI. The CDR3 consists of 15 residues. CDR3 in amino acids: CASSSNRGMDYGYTF. CDR3 DNA: TGTGCCAGCAGCTCGAACAGGGGCATGGACTATGGCTACACCTTC.

This chain links TRBV29-1 with TRBJ2-1; 8 bases match TRBD1. The CDR3 consists of 15 residues. CDR1 SQVTM and CDR2 ANQGSEA come from the germline V gene. J gave up 8 bases and V 8 bases, and 17 bases lay outside the gene matches. The CDR3 loop is CSSPRPGGRDYEQFF. CDR3 bases: TGCAGCTCACCTCGCCCAGGGGGCAGAGACTATGAGCAGTTCTTC.

This clone has a handful of counts. The chain employs TRBV28 and TRBJ2-7, with D unclear. Trimming shortened V by 2 bases and J by 2 bases, and 22 bases separated the two germline ends. Looked up from germline, CDR1 is MDHEN and CDR2 is SYDVKM. The CDR3 is 18 residues long. CDR3 sequence (DNA): TGTGCCAGCAGTTTACCCCGCCCCCCGGCAGACCGAACCTACGAGCAGTACTTC. It codes for CASSLPRPPADRTYEQYF.

The chain recombines TRBV5-1 with TRBJ2-5; possibly TRBD2 for D (6 bases). The CDR3 contains 13 residues. V was cut by 4 bases and J by 4 bases, with 11 bases left in between. From germline, CDR1 is SGHRS and CDR2 YFSETQ. In DNA, the CDR3 is TGCGCCAGCAGCCCGGGGGAGAGAGAGACCCAGTACTTC. Translating it yields CASSPGERETQYF.

V and J are TRBV6-5 and TRBJ2-2, with a tentative D call TRBD1 (6 bases). Trimming removed 4 bases from V and 5 bases from J, with 17 bases in between. Germline assignment: CDR1 MNHEY and CDR2 SVGAGI. The CDR3 sequence is 16 residues long. CDR3 protein: CASSSTSRGYTGELFF. The CDR3 nucleotides are TGTGCCAGCAGTTCCACCTCCAGGGGTTATACCGGGGAGCTGTTTTTT.

CDR3 in DNA: TGTGCCAGCAGCTTGGCGGGAGTCGGTGGGGGCGGGGAGCTGTTTTTT. As protein: CASSLAGVGGGGELFF. This chain uses TRBV7-2 with TRBJ2-2; 7 nucleotides align to TRBD2. The CDR3 is 16 residues long. Per the germline V gene, CDR1 is SGHTA and CDR2 is FQGNSA. The J segment lost 7 bases and the V segment lost 3 bases, leaving 11 bases of the junction unmatched.

The gene calls are TRBV30 and TRBJ1-1; D is ambiguous. CDR1 is GTSNPN, CDR2 SVGIG, per germline (reference sequence). This CDR3 spans 13 amino acids. Deletions cut 0 bases from V and 4 bases from J, with 9 bases between. CDR3 amino acids: CAWSVLPSTEAFF. The CDR3 nucleotides are TGTGCCTGGAGTGTACTTCCCAGCACTGAAGCTTTCTTT.